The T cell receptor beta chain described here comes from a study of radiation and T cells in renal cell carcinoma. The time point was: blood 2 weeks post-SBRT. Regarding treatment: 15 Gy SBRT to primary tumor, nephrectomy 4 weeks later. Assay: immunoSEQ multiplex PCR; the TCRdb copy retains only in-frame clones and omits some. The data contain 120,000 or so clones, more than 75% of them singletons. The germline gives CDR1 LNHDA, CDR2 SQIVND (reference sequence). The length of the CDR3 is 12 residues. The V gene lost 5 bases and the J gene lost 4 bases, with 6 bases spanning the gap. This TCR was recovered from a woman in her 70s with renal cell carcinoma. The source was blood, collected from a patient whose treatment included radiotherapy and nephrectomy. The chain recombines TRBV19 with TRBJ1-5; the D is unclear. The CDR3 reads CASSQMNQPQHF. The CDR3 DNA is TGTGCCAGTAGTCAAATGAATCAGCCCCAGCATTTT.